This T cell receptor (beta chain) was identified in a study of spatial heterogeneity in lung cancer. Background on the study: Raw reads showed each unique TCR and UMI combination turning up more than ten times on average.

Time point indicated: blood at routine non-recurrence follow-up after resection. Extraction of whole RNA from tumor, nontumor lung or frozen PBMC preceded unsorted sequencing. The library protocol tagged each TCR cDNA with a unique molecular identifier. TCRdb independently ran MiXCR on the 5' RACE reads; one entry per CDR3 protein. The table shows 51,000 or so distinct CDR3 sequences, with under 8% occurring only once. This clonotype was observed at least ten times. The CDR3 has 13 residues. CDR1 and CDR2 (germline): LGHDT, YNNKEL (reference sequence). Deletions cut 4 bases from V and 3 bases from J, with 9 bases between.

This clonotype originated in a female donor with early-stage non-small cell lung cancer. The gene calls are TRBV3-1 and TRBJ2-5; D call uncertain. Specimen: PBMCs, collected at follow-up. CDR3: CASSLGRKETQYF. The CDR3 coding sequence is TGTGCCAGCAGCCTCGGACGGAAAGAGACCCAGTACTTC.